This TCR beta chain was documented in a study of PD-1 blockade in classical Hodgkin lymphoma. Only in-frame clones appear in the TCRdb table, and some are missing; sequencing was by immunoSEQ multiplex PCR. This sample has around 36,000 clones, with 85% to 90% found just once. On this clone: What it recognizes is unknown.

Each patient relapsed following autologous stem cell transplantation, and prior brentuximab vedotin exposure differed. In germline, CDR1 is LGHNA, CDR2 YSLEER. The ends were cut back, 0 bases at V and 0 bases at J, with 15 bases in the middle. The CDR3 runs 18 residues. Study-level findings and limits: Still unresolved is the cause of the repertoire differences, which may be disease activity or prior therapy.

This chain joins TRBV4-3 and TRBJ2-4; D is uncertain. This sequence originates from a human donor with classical Hodgkin lymphoma. Specimen: peripheral blood mononuclear cells (PBMCs), collected at baseline. In nucleotides, the CDR3 is TGCGCCAGCAGCCAAGAGTTCGGGTTTACGGAAGCCAAAAACATTCAGTACTTC. It translates to CASSQEFGFTEAKNIQYF.